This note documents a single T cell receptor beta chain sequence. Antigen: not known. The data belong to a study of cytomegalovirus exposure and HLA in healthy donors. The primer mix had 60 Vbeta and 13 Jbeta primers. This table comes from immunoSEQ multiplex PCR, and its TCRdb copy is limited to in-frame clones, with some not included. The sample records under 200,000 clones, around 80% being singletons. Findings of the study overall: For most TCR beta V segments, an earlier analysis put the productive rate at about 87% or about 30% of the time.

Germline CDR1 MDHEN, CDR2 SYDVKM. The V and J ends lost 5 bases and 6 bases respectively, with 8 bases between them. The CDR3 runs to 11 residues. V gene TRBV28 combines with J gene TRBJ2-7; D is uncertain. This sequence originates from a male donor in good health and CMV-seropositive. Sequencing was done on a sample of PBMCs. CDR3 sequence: CASSPRLEQYF. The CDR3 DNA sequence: TGTGCCAGCAGTCCTCGACTCGAGCAGTACTTC.